These 11 T cell receptor beta chains originate from one sample sequenced in a study of cytomegalovirus exposure and HLA in healthy donors (dated by TCRdb to about 2017). Libraries were made using the immunoSEQ multiplex PCR assay. For the multiplex PCR, a mixture combining 60 forward primers for TCR Vbeta segments and 13 reverse primers for TCR Jbeta segments was used. TCRdb stores this immuneACCESS table with in-frame sequences only. Part of the clones is absent; in the studies checked, under half of the shortfall reflects unresolved V genes, and no reason is known for the rest. Recorded for this sample are some 140,000 clones; over 75% of them occurred a single time. The ten largest clones represent more than 4.5% of the sample. The sequenced sample consisted of PBMCs. All receptors derive from a man aged 30 to 45 in good health.

The J gene is TRBJ2-7, the V gene TRBV18, with 8 bases identical to TRBD2. The CDR3 has 15 residues. J gave up 6 bases and V 6 bases, and 13 bases lay outside the gene matches. Per germline, CDR1 KGHSH and CDR2 LQKENI. The CDR3 is CASSPSVAGGGEQYF. For the CDR3, the DNA is TGTGCCAGCTCGCCCTCCGTGGCGGGAGGAGGCGAGCAGTACTTC.

V is TRBV7-2 and J is TRBJ2-5; 11 nucleotides agree with TRBD1. This CDR3 has 14 amino acids. After removal of 5 bases from V and 4 bases from J, the junction contained 3 bases not matched to a gene. Germline loops: CDR1 SGHTA, CDR2 FQGNSA. The CDR3 nucleotides are TGTGCCAGCAGCCGGGACAGGGGGGGAGAGACCCAGTACTTC. Translating it yields CASSRDRGGETQYF.

This clone appeared once. V gene TRBV2 combines with J gene TRBJ1-2; D perhaps matches TRBD1 (6 bases). The CDR3 consists of 15 residues. Germline CDR1 reads SNHLY; CDR2 reads FYNNEI. The germline V and J ends were trimmed by 6 bases and 0 bases, with 14 bases remaining between them. The CDR3 DNA reads TGTGCCAGCAGCCTCCGGGACATCACTAACTATGGCTACACCTTC. This encodes CASSLRDITNYGYTF.

This chain links TRBV9 with TRBJ2-2, with 10 bases aligning to TRBD1. Germline V lookup: CDR1 SGDLS, CDR2 YYNGEE. The CDR3 consists of 15 residues. V lost 2 bases and J lost 4; bases outside the gene matches: 2. The CDR3 nucleotides read TGTGCCAGCAGCGTGGGACAGGGGTTCACCGGGGAGCTGTTTTTT. Protein sequence: CASSVGQGFTGELFF. Variable domain in full (rest from reference TRBV9 and TRBJ2-2): DSGVTQTPKHLITATGQRVTLRCSPRSGDLSVYWYQQSLDQGLQFLIQYYNGEERAKGNILERFSAQQFPDLHSELNLSSLELGDSALYFCASSVGQGFTGELFFGEGSRLTVL.

This clone was seen only once. The V call is TRBV7-8, the J call TRBJ2-7, with 8 bases matching TRBD1. Germline CDR1 reads SGHVS; CDR2 reads FQNEAQ. This CDR3 is 16 amino acids long. The V and J ends lost 4 bases and 0 bases, in that order; junction bases with no gene match: 8. This chain's CDR3 is CASSWGDRPSSYEQYF. The DNA of the CDR3 is TGTGCCAGCAGCTGGGGGGACAGGCCGAGCTCCTACGAGCAGTACTTC.

This chain connects TRBV6-5 to TRBJ2-5; TRBD2 agrees at 10 bases. This CDR3 has 16 amino acids. V dropped 0 bases and J dropped 5; count of bases not matched to a gene: 6. The germline gives CDR1 MNHEY, CDR2 SVGAGI. The CDR3 DNA reads as TGTGCCAGCAGTTACTCGAGAGCGGGAGGGCGGGAGACCCAGTACTTC. This encodes CASSYSRAGGRETQYF.

This clone was recorded only once. The genes are TRBV6-6 and TRBJ1-4, with D possibly being TRBD1 (5 bases). Trimming took off 4 bases at V and 8 bases at J, with 14 bases between the two ends. This CDR3 comprises 14 residues. Germline lookup yields CDR1 MNHNY and CDR2 SVGAGI (reference sequence). CDR3 protein: CASSSPDKGEKLFF. CDR3 nucleotides: TGTGCCAGCAGTTCTCCGGACAAAGGCGAAAAACTGTTTTTT.

A few counts support this clone. The chain uses TRBV28 and TRBJ1-1, with TRBD1 identical over 7 bases. There are 15 residues in the CDR3. Germline CDR1 reads MDHEN; CDR2 reads SYDVKM. V was clipped by 8 bases and J by 0 bases; unmatched bases: 9. The CDR3 loop reads CASPPGTAMNTEAFF. The CDR3 DNA reads TGTGCCAGCCCACCGGGGACAGCGATGAACACTGAAGCTTTCTTT.

The rearrangement joins TRBV28 to TRBJ2-7, with TRBD1 matching over 8 bases. Germline V gene sequence: CDR1 MDHEN, CDR2 SYDVKM. The J segment lost 2 bases and the V segment lost 5 bases, leaving 8 bases of the junction unmatched. This CDR3 is 15 amino acids long. Here the CDR3 DNA reads TGTGCCAGCAGTCCTAGAGGGACAGGAGCCTACGAGCAGTACTTC. This translates into CASSPRGTGAYEQYF.

The V and J genes are TRBV7-2 and TRBJ2-2; no clear D. Germline V gene lookup returns CDR1 SGHTA and CDR2 FQGNSA. V lost 5 bases and J lost 4, with 20 bases in between. The CDR3 covers 17 residues. The CDR3 DNA sequence: TGTGCCAGCAGCCTGCAAACCCCAGGTTTACGCACCGGGGAGCTGTTTTTT. Translation gives CASSLQTPGLRTGELFF.

The chain carries TRBV7-9 and TRBJ2-5; weak D call: TRBD2 (6 bases). V lost 5 bases and J lost 7, with 23 bases in between. Germline CDR1 and CDR2: SEHNR and FQNEAQ (reference sequence). The CDR3 is 16 residues long. CDR3 in amino acids: CASSKRAGQSSGTQYF. For the CDR3, the DNA is TGTGCCAGCAGCAAAAGGGCGGGGCAGTCCTCAGGGACCCAGTACTTC. Full variable domain (rest looked up from reference TRBV7-9 and TRBJ2-5): DTGVSQNPRHKITKRGQNVTFRCDPISEHNRLYWYRQTLGQGPEFLTYFQNEAQLEKSRLLSDRFSAERPKGSFSTLEIQRTEQGDSAMYLCASSKRAGQSSGTQYFGPGTRLLVL.